These T cell receptor beta chains were read from a single sample in a study of blood T cell repertoires in COVID-19. The data were produced by immunoSEQ multiplex PCR, yet TCRdb's version contains in-frame clones alone and is incomplete. The sample has some 190,000 clones; approximately 80% are singletons. The sequenced sample was PBMCs or T cells enriched from blood (not recorded which). Receptors were obtained from a man in his thirties or forties with acute COVID-19. Each CDR3 is given without its conserved first and last residue. A clone size is listed for some rows: how often the clone was seen (once, few, many), or a class if it is expanded.

ASSSGVHRETQY | NA | TRBV19
ASSSPAGEHTEAF | NA | TRBV5-4
ASSPTSGAYEQY | NA | TRBV19
ASSLAGDYGYT | NA | TRBV5-1
ASSPGQGSHNEQF | NA | TRBV5-4
ASSQVSTVYNEQF | NA | TRBV4-2
ASSLVGTGWGRSYGYT | NA | TRBV5-1
ASSEYPGQGPGELF | NA | TRBV10-1
ASKPGRGRTGELF | once | TRBV27
AISSNTLTSGGAVGTQY | NA | TRBV10-3
ASSFQGGNWDYGYT | NA | TRBV27
ASSMRQGLNTEAF | few | TRBV19
ASSFRPGSSYNEQF | NA | TRBV5-4
SVSGTGAVSEKLF | NA | TRBV29-1
ASSLLTSGGGTGELF | NA | TRBV7-6
ASLNRGRGASYEQY | NA | TRBV28
ASSQQGAGSPLH | NA | TRBV3-1/TRBV3-2